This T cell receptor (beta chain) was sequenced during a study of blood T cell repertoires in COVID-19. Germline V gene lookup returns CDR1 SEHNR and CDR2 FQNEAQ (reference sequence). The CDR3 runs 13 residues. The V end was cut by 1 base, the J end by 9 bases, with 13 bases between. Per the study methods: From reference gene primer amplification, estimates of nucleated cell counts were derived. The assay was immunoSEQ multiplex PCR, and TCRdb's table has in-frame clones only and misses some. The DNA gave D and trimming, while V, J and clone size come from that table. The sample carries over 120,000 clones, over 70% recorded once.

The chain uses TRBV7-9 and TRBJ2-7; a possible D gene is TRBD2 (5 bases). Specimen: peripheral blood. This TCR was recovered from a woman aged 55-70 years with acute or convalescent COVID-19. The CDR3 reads CASSLEGRRGQYF. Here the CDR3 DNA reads TGTGCCAGCAGCTTAGAAGGACGACGGGGGCAGTACTTC.